The clone carrying this T cell receptor beta chain was observed at least ten times. The data were obtained in a study of neurological immune-mediated disorders. The CDR3 consists of 12 residues. Per germline, CDR1 KGHSH and CDR2 LQKENI. Trimming cost V 0 bases and J 5 bases, with 2 bases left between them. Via MiXCR, TCRdb re-called the 5' RACE reads, giving one row per CDR3 protein. The table lists about 20,000 distinct CDR3 sequences, approximately 15% of them singletons, with around 15% in the top ten. This TCR was sampled from a female donor with HTLV-1-associated myelopathy (HAM/TSP). The specimen was PBMCs. The rearrangement joins TRBV18 to TRBJ2-1, with D unclear. CDR3 in DNA: TGTGCCAGCTCACCACCGAACAATGAGCAGTTCTTC. Amino acid sequence: CASSPPNNEQFF.